The 3 T cell receptor beta chains below were found in one sample sequenced in a study of T cells expressing NK-cell markers. From its re-call of the 5' RACE reads, TCRdb lists each CDR3 protein once, without DNA. In total, the table holds roughly 280,000 distinct CDR3 sequences. Sample: blood T cells: a sorted CD56 or NKG2C T cell subset, CD4+ or CD8+ T cells, or bulk PBMC T cells (not recorded which). The receptor source for this set is a man between 18 and 29 years old in good health.

The rearrangement joins TRBV30 to TRBJ2-3; the TCRdb D gene call, TRBD1, has no DNA to confirm it. Germline CDR1 reads GTSNPN; CDR2 reads SVGIG (reference sequence). The CDR3 has 15 residues. CDR3 sequence reads: CAWSTKAVPGDTQYF. The whole variable domain, remainder taken from reference TRBV30 and TRBJ2-3, is SQTIHQWPATLVQPVGSPLSLECTVEGTSNPNLYWYRQAAGRGLQLLFYSVGIGQISSEVPQNLSASRPQDRQFILSSKKLLLSDSGFYLCAWSTKAVPGDTQYFGPGTRLTVL.

The chain links TRBV7-2 to TRBJ2-7. This CDR3 region has 12 residues. The germline CDR1 and CDR2 sequences are SGHTA and FQGNSA. CDR3: CASSSALHEQYF. Supplemented by reference TRBV7-2 and TRBJ2-7, the full variable domain reads GAGVSQSPSNKVTEKGKDVELRCDPISGHTALYWYRQSLGQGLEFLIYFQGNSAPDKSGLPSDRFSAERTGGSVSTLTIQRTQQEDSAVYLCASSSALHEQYFGPGTRLTVT.

V is TRBV4-3 and J is TRBJ2-2; TCRdb lists TRBD1, though no DNA is available to test this call. The CDR3 spans 17 residues. Germline values: CDR1 LGHNA, CDR2 YSLEER. CDR3 loop: CASSQEPGTGITGELFF.